A selection of T cell receptor beta chains follows, all from one sample in a study of T cells in Graves' hyperthyroidism and ophthalmopathy. TCRdb re-analysed the multiplex PCR reads in MiXCR, keeping a single row per CDR3 protein. This sample has roughly 510,000 distinct CDR3 sequences; around 43% occur once, and the top ten carry about two fifths. Material: peripheral blood or thyroid tissue (not recorded which). These receptors came from an adult woman with Graves' disease, either hyperthyroidism or ophthalmopathy (not recorded which). Both conserved end residues are part of each CDR3. The order of the fields is V gene, CDR3 protein.

v_call: TRBV12-3/TRBV12-4
cdr3_aa: CASSLREGTDEQYF

v_call: TRBV6-2/TRBV6-3
cdr3_aa: CASSYRPGELNTEAFF

v_call: TRBV29-1
cdr3_aa: CSVEGTDIWYGYTF

v_call: TRBV19
cdr3_aa: CASTPIGQGADYGANVLTF

v_call: TRBV7-8
cdr3_aa: CASSLSASPRAISTGELFF

v_call: TRBV7-9
cdr3_aa: CASREPREGYGYTF

v_call: TRBV7-9
cdr3_aa: CASTPWTGEISPLHF

v_call: TRBV7-7
cdr3_aa: CASSLASADMNTEAFF

v_call: TRBV4-3
cdr3_aa: CASSQGRLVHEQYF

v_call: TRBV10-2
cdr3_aa: CASSEAGSEQYF

v_call: TRBV7-9
cdr3_aa: CASSSGTGFSPLHF

v_call: TRBV5-1
cdr3_aa: CASSRVERSYEQYF

v_call: TRBV10-3
cdr3_aa: CAISGTGVETQYF

v_call: TRBV12-3/TRBV12-4
cdr3_aa: CASSDEKNTEAFF

v_call: TRBV27
cdr3_aa: CASGHSGTNNQPQHF

v_call: TRBV6-6
cdr3_aa: CASRWGLNTEAFF

v_call: TRBV15
cdr3_aa: CATSREGGSQETQYF

v_call: TRBV28
cdr3_aa: CASSFSDRDNTEAFF

v_call: TRBV2
cdr3_aa: CASSAGTSGSEQYF

v_call: TRBV2
cdr3_aa: CASRENRGPEAFF

v_call: TRBV14
cdr3_aa: CASSQDWGTGDYEQYF

v_call: TRBV5-1
cdr3_aa: CASSSGQPSPEQYF

v_call: TRBV2
cdr3_aa: CASRETGANNQPQHF

v_call: TRBV25-1
cdr3_aa: CASSTYRRPYNEQFF

v_call: TRBV19
cdr3_aa: CASNPNTGPQHF

v_call: TRBV7-9
cdr3_aa: CASSFSGTGRHEQYF

v_call: TRBV9
cdr3_aa: CASSVGGRGSFGYTF

v_call: TRBV10-1
cdr3_aa: CASSPSGAGTEAFF

v_call: TRBV20-1
cdr3_aa: CSARPGAQYF

v_call: TRBV7-9
cdr3_aa: CASSQGGVTEAFF

v_call: TRBV12-3/TRBV12-4
cdr3_aa: CASSSSETQYF

v_call: TRBV7-2
cdr3_aa: CASSLGGAGANVLTF

v_call: TRBV25-1
cdr3_aa: CASAPRLGNEQFF

v_call: TRBV24-1
cdr3_aa: CATSDLTSGRIETQYF

v_call: TRBV5-1
cdr3_aa: CASSFGHYGYTF

v_call: TRBV2
cdr3_aa: CASRDWGTDQPQHF

v_call: TRBV5-1
cdr3_aa: CASSLAGTGGYSEAFF

v_call: TRBV6-5
cdr3_aa: CASSYSGTSVRYEQYF

v_call: TRBV6-5
cdr3_aa: CASRFRQTEKLFF

v_call: TRBV11-2
cdr3_aa: CASSTYAGTGIYEQYF

v_call: TRBV10-3
cdr3_aa: CASSPPMDRAETQYF

v_call: TRBV6-6
cdr3_aa: CASSTGYNSPLHF

v_call: TRBV6-1
cdr3_aa: CASSYFSEQFF

v_call: TRBV28
cdr3_aa: CASNPDRGVQETQYF

v_call: TRBV20-1
cdr3_aa: CSARAADNYGYTF